This T cell receptor (beta chain) was sequenced during a study of PD-1 blockade in classical Hodgkin lymphoma. Generated by immunoSEQ multiplex PCR, the TCRdb table keeps only in-frame clones and is missing some. The data contain tens of thousands of clones, over 65% of them singletons. The CDR3 runs 17 residues. Trimming pared 0 bases from V and 2 bases from J, leaving 13 bases between. Germline V CDR1 and CDR2: LGHNA, YSLEER. The time point was: cycle 4 day 1 (C4D1), after 6 weeks of nivolumab. All patients relapsed after autologous stem cell transplantation, and brentuximab vedotin exposure varied. Complete response, partial response or progressive disease constituted the best response categories observed.

Sequencing used peripheral blood mononuclear cells (PBMCs), obtained before the fourth cycle of nivolumab. The J gene is TRBJ1-4, the V gene TRBV4-3; D perhaps matches TRBD1 (5 bases). The clonotype was recovered from a human donor with classical Hodgkin lymphoma. In DNA form, the CDR3 reads TGCGCCAGCAGCCAAGAGGCTGTTTGGGGGACTAATGAAAAACTGTTTTTT. This sequence encodes CASSQEAVWGTNEKLFF.